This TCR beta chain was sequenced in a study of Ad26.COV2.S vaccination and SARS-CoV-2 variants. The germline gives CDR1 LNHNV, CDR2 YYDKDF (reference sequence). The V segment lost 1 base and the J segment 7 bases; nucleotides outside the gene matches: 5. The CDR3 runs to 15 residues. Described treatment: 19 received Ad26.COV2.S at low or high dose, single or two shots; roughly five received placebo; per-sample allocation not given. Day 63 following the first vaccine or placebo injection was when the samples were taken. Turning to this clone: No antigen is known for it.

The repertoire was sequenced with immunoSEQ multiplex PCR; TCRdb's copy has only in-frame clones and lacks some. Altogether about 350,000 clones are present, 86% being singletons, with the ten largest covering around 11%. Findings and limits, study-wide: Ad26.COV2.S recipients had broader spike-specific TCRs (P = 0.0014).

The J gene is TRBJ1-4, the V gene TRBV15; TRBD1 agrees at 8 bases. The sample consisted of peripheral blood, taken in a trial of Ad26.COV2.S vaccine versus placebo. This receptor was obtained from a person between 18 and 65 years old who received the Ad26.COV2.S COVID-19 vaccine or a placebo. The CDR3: CATSRAAGGLEKLFF. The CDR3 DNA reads TGTGCCACCAGCAGAGCCGCAGGGGGCCTTGAAAAACTGTTTTTT.